The rows below give T cell receptor beta chains drawn from one sample of a study of T cells in localized non-small cell lung cancer. The repertoire was sequenced with immunoSEQ multiplex PCR; TCRdb's copy has only in-frame clones and lacks some. The sample includes over a thousand clones, about two fifths seen only once; the top ten take 8.1%. This specimen consisted of lung tumor tissue, obtained before any cancer treatment. The origin of the receptors is a woman aged 40-69 years with stage I lung adenocarcinoma. CDR3s leave out the opening cysteine and the closing phenylalanine or tryptophan.

cdr3_aa v_call
ASSPTGTGGTDEY TRBV18
ASSPIGTDYGYT TRBV18
ASSIQGAQNQPQH TRBV19
ASRDRGKNTGELF TRBV6-8
ASSRTGYEQY TRBV19
ASSAGVGYGYT TRBV19
ASSVLQYTGELF TRBV19
ASSQGYNEQF TRBV14
ASSIVGGGHEQY TRBV19
ASSASGMTAGELF TRBV6-8
ASSEVGGLSQQY TRBV6-7